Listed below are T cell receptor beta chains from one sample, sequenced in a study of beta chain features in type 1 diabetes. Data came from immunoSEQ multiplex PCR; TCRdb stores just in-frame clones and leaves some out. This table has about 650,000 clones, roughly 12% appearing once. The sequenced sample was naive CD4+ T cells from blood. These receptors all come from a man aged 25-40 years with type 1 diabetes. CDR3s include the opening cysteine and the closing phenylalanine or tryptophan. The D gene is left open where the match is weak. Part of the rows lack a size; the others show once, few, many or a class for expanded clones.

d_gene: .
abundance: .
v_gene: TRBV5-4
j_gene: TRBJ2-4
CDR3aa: CASSPGSRNIQYF
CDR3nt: TGTGCCAGCAGCCCCGGGTCCAGAAACATTCAGTACTTC

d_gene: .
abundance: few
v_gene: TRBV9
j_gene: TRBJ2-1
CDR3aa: CASSPDGQLYNEQFF
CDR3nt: TGTGCCAGCAGCCCCGACGGGCAGCTCTACAATGAGCAGTTCTTC

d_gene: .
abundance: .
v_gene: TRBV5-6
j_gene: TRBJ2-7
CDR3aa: CATTTRRGRGEQYF
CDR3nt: TGTGCCACCACCACTAGAAGGGGCCGAGGCGAGCAGTACTTC

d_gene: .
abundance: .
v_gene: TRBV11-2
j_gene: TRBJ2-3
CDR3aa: CASSLVGSSTDTQYF
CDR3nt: TGTGCCAGCAGCTTGGTGGGTTCTAGCACAGATACGCAGTATTTT

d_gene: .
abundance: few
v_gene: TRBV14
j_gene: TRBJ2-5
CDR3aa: CASSQGDWTAQETQYF
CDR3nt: TGTGCCAGCAGCCAAGGTGATTGGACAGCCCAAGAGACCCAGTACTTC

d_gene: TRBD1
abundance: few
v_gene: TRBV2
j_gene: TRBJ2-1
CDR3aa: CASRETGGNNEQFF
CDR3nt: TGTGCCAGCAGAGAGACAGGGGGAAACAATGAGCAGTTCTTC

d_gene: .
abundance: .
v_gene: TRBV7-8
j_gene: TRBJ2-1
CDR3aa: CASSSLDGTYNEQFF
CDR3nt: TGTGCCAGCAGCTCCCTGGACGGTACCTACAATGAGCAGTTCTTC

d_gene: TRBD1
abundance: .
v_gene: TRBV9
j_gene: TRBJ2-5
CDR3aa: CASSVGTGLQETQYF
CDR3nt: TGTGCCAGCAGCGTAGGGACAGGGCTACAAGAGACCCAGTACTTC

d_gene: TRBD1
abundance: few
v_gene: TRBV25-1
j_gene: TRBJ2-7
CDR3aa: CASSNPGQGTYEQYF
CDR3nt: TGTGCCAGCAGTAACCCGGGACAGGGGACCTACGAGCAGTACTTC

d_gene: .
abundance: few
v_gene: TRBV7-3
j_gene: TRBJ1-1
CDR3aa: CASSSTAALNTEAFF
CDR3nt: TGTGCCAGCAGCTCAACAGCTGCGTTGAACACTGAAGCTTTCTTT

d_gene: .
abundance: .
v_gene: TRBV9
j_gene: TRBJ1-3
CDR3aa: CASSPSGSGNTIYF
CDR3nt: TGTGCCAGCAGCCCATCAGGATCTGGAAACACCATATATTTT

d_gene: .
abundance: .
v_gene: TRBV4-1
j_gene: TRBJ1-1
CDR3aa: CASSQAYTGAAFF
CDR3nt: TGCGCCAGCAGCCAAGCCTACACAGGTGCAGCTTTCTTT

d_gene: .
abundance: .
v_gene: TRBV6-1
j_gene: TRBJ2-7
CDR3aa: CASSEAGSEQYF
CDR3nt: TGTGCCAGCAGTGAAGCTGGGAGTGAGCAGTACTTC

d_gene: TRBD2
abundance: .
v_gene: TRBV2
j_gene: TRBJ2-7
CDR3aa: CASSRLAGSDEQYF
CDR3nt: TGTGCCAGCAGTCGGCTAGCGGGGTCCGACGAGCAGTACTTC

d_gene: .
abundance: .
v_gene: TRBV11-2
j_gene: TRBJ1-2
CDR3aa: CASSPSLGYTF
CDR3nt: TGTGCCAGCAGCCCAAGCCTTGGCTACACCTTC

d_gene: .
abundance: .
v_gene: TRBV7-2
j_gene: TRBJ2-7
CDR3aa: CASSLPGRGRDTYEQYF
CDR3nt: TGTGCCAGCAGCCTACCAGGTCGAGGCAGGGACACCTACGAGCAGTACTTC

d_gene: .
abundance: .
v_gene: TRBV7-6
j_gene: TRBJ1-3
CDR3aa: CASSQGTSGNTIYF
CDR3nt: TGTGCCAGCAGCCAAGGGACGTCTGGAAACACCATATATTTT

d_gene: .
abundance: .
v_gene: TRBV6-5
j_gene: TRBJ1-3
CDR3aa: CASSYSARGVGNTIYF
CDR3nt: TGTGCCAGCAGTTACTCAGCCAGGGGTGTTGGAAACACCATATATTTT

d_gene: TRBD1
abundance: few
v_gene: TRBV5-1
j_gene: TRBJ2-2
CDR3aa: CASGRDSFTGELFF
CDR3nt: TGCGCCAGCGGCCGGGACAGCTTCACCGGGGAGCTGTTTTTT

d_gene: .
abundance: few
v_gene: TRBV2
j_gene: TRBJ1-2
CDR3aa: CASSRHRRGNTF
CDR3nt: TGTGCCAGCAGTCGACACAGGCGCGGGAACACCTTC

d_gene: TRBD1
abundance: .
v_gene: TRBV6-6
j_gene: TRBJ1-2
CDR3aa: CASRSDRELNQRGYTF
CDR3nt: TGTGCCAGCAGATCGGACAGGGAGCTCAACCAACGTGGCTACACCTTC

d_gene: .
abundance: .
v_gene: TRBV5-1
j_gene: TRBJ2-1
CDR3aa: CASSSLGGNEQFF
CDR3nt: TGCGCCAGCAGCTCCCTAGGGGGCAATGAGCAGTTCTTC

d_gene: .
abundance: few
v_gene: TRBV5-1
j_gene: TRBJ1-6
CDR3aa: CASGAVGDSPLHF
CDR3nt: TGCGCCAGCGGAGCAGTCGGGGATTCACCCCTCCACTTT

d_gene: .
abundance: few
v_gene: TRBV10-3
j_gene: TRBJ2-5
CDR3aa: CAISALSTSRETQYF
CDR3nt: TGTGCCATCAGTGCCCTCTCGACTAGTCGCGAGACCCAGTACTTC

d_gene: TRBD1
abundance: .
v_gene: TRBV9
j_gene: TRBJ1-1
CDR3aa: CASSAKDRGTEAFF
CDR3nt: TGTGCCAGCAGCGCAAAAGACAGGGGCACTGAAGCTTTCTTT

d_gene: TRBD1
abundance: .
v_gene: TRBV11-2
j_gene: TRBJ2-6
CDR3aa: CASSSTGTGTGANVLTF
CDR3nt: TGTGCCAGCAGCTCAACAGGGACAGGGACTGGGGCCAACGTCCTGACTTTC

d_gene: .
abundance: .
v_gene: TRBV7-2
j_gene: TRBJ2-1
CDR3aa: CASSQTGSKPFF
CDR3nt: TGTGCCAGCAGCCAAACCGGGTCGAAGCCGTTCTTC

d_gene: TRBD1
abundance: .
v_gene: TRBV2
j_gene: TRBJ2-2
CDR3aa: CASSPRTGRNTGELFF
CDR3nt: TGTGCCAGCAGTCCAAGGACAGGCCGGAACACCGGGGAGCTGTTTTTT

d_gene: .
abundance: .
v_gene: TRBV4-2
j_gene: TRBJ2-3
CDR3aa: CASSQGQTPDTQYF
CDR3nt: TGTGCCAGCAGCCAAGGGCAAACACCAGATACGCAGTATTTT

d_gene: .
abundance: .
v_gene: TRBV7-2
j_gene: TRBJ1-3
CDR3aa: CASSSSSGNTIYF
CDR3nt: TGTGCCAGCAGCTCATCTTCCGGAAACACCATATATTTT

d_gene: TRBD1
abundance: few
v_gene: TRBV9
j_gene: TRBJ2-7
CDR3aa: CASSVGTGGDYEQYF
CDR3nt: TGTGCCAGCAGCGTAGGGACAGGGGGCGACTACGAGCAGTACTTC

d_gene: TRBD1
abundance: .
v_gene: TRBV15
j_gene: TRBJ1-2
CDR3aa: CATSREGPGGNYGYTF
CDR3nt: TGTGCCACCAGCAGAGAGGGGCCAGGGGGGAACTATGGCTACACCTTC